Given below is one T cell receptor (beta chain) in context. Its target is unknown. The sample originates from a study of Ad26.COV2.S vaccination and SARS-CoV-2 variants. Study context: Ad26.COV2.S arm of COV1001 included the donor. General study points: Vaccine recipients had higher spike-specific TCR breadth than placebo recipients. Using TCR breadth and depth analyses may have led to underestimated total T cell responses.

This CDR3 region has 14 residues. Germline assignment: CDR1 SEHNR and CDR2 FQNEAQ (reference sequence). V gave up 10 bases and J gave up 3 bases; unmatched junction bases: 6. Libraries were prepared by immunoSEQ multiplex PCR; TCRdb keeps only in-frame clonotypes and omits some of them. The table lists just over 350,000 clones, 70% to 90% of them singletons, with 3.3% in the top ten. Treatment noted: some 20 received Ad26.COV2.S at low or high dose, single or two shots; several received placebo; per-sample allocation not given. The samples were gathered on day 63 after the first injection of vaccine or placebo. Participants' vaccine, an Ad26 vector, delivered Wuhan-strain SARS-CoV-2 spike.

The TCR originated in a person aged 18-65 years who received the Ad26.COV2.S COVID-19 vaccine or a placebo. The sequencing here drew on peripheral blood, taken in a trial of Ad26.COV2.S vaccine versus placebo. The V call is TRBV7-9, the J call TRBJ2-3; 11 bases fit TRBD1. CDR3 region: CATKDRGLTDTQYF. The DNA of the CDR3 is TGTGCCACCAAGGACAGGGGGCTGACAGATACGCAGTATTTT.